This T cell receptor (beta chain) was sequenced in a study of blood T cell repertoires in COVID-19. Study-level background: In each case, the material was cDNA or gDNA derived from T cells, B-cell-depleted T cells, or PBMCs.

On this clone: The same CDR3 can be traced to other DNA sequences in this sample.

The V end was cut by 7 bases, the J end by 6 bases, with 13 bases between. Germline V gene lookup returns CDR1 SGHRS and CDR2 YFSETQ. The CDR3 consists of 12 residues. During active infection, Seattle patients enrolled and were then monitored through disease. TCRdb's table, derived via immunoSEQ multiplex PCR, lists solely in-frame clones and lacks some. The sample lists more than 300,000 clones; roughly 86% were seen once. The rearrangement uses TRBV5-1 and TRBJ1-2, with a tentative D call TRBD1 (5 bases). The clonotype was recovered from a woman aged 25 to 39 with COVID-19, enrolled during active disease. Material for sequencing was peripheral blood. In DNA, the CDR3 is TGCGCCAGCTCCCTGCAGGGAAATGGCTACACCTTC. Amino acid sequence: CASSLQGNGYTF.